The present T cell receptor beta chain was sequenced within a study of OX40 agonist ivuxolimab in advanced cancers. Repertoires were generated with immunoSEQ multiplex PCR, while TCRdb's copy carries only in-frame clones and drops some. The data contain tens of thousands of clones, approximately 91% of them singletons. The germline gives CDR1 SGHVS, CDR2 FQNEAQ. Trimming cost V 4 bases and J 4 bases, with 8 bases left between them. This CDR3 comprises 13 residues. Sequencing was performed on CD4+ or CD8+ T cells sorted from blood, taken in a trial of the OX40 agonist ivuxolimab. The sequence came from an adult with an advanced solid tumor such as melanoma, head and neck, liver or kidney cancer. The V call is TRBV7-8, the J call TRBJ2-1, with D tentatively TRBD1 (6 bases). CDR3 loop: CASSYDRYNEQFF. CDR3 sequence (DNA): TGTGCCAGCAGCTACGACAGGTACAATGAGCAGTTCTTC.